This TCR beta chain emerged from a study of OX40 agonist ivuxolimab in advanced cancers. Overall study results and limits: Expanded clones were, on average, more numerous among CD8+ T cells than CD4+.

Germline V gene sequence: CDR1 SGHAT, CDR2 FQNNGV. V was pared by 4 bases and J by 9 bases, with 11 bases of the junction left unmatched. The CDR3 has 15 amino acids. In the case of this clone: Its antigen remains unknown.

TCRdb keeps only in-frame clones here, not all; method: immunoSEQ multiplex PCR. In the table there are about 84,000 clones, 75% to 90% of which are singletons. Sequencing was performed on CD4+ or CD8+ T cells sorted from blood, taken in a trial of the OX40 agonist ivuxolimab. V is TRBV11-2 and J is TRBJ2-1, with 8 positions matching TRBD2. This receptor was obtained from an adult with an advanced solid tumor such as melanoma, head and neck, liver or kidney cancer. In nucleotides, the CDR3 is TGTGCCAGCAGCTCTCTCCGGGGGGGCTCCAGTGAGCAGTTCTTC. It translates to CASSSLRGGSSEQFF.